Listed below are T cell receptor beta chains from one sample, sequenced in a study of beta chain features in type 1 diabetes. Clones were read by immunoSEQ multiplex PCR, and TCRdb kept only the in-frame ones, dropping some. The top ten clones hold around 0.035% of a sample with 350,000 to 450,000 clones, about 15% of them seen once. Sequencing input: naive CD4+ T cells from blood. The source of these receptors is a young man in good health. Both conserved end residues are part of each CDR3. The D gene is left open where the match is weak. Not every row has a clone size; where given, it reads once, few, many or a size class.

d_call	v_call	j_call	cdr3_length	clone_size	cdr3_nt	cdr3_aa
TRBD1	TRBV7-9	TRBJ1-2	11	few	TGTGCCAGCACCACAACAGGGGGCGACACCTTC	CASTTTGGDTF
-	TRBV25-1	TRBJ2-5	11	many	TGTGCCAGCAGTGAAGGAGAGACCCAGTACTTC	CASSEGETQYF
-	TRBV19	TRBJ2-7	14	few	TGTGCCAGTAGTATCGCCTTGCGGGTCTACGAGCAGTACTTC	CASSIALRVYEQYF
TRBD1	TRBV7-2	TRBJ2-3	19	few	TGTGCCAGCAGCTCACCGAGAGGGACAGGGGGCCATTACACAGATACGCAGTATTTT	CASSSPRGTGGHYTDTQYF
-	TRBV9	TRBJ2-5	14	few	TGTGCCAGCAGCGTAGGTAATAGCCAAGAGACCCAGTACTTC	CASSVGNSQETQYF
TRBD2	TRBV7-2	TRBJ2-5	17	-	TGTGCCAGCAGCTTGAGACTAGCGGGGGGGCTCGGTGAGACCCAGTACTTC	CASSLRLAGGLGETQYF
-	TRBV7-2	TRBJ2-3	12	-	TGTGCCAGCAGCCACTCGAGAGATACGCAGTATTTT	CASSHSRDTQYF
-	TRBV18	TRBJ1-2	13	-	TGTGCCAGCTCATTTGGGGTGGACTATGGCTACACCTTC	CASSFGVDYGYTF
-	TRBV10-3	TRBJ2-3	17	few	TGTGCCATCAGTGAGTCGGCTCGGAGGGATCTCACAGATACGCAGTATTTT	CAISESARRDLTDTQYF
TRBD2	TRBV5-5	TRBJ2-1	16	few	TGTGCCAGCAGCCCGGTGACTAGCGGAATTTACAATGAGCAGTTCTTC	CASSPVTSGIYNEQFF
-	TRBV15	TRBJ2-3	14	-	TGTGCCACCAGCATAGGCCAGGGCTCAGATACGCAGTATTTT	CATSIGQGSDTQYF
TRBD2	TRBV7-2	TRBJ2-2	16	-	TGTGCCAGCAGCTTTTCTAGCGGGAGTTACACCGGGGAGCTGTTTTTT	CASSFSSGSYTGELFF
-	TRBV6-5	TRBJ2-5	11	few	TGTGCCAGCAGTCGACAAGAGACCCAGTACTTC	CASSRQETQYF
-	TRBV5-4	TRBJ2-1	13	few	TGTGCCAGCAGTGTCAAACTGTTGAATGAGCAGTTCTTC	CASSVKLLNEQFF
-	TRBV7-2	TRBJ2-3	12	-	TGTGCCAGCAGGCGATACACAGATACGCAGTATTTT	CASRRYTDTQYF
TRBD2	TRBV30	TRBJ2-1	15	-	TGTGCCTGGACCCCGGGACTAGCGGGAGTGAGTGAGCAGTTCTTC	CAWTPGLAGVSEQFF
-	TRBV10-3	TRBJ1-2	14	-	TGTGCCATCAGTGAGTCTTACGCTGGCTATGGCTACACCTTC	CAISESYAGYGYTF
-	TRBV4-1	TRBJ2-5	16	-	TGCGCCAGCAGCCACCCCGGGAGGGGGCGCGGAGAGACCCAGTACTTC	CASSHPGRGRGETQYF
-	TRBV5-1	TRBJ2-1	14	-	TGCGCCAGCAGCTTGGCGGGAGAGGGGAATGAGCAGTTCTTC	CASSLAGEGNEQFF
-	TRBV7-9	TRBJ2-5	13	few	TGTGCCAGCAGCTTCGCAGGGTTTGAGACCCAGTACTTC	CASSFAGFETQYF
-	TRBV5-6	TRBJ1-1	15	-	TGTGCCAGCAGCTTCGGGACCTCAGGCAACACTGAAGCTTTCTTT	CASSFGTSGNTEAFF
-	TRBV25-1	TRBJ2-3	12	few	TGTGCCAGCTGCCGGGACACAGATACGCAGTATTTT	CASCRDTDTQYF
TRBD2	TRBV7-2	TRBJ2-5	15	few	TGTGCCAGCAGAGTTACTAGCGCCACCGGGGAGACCCAGTACTTC	CASRVTSATGETQYF
TRBD2	TRBV11-2	TRBJ2-1	15	few	TGTGCCAGCAGCCATCCTAGCGGCTCCTACAATGAGCAGTTCTTC	CASSHPSGSYNEQFF
-	TRBV6-5	TRBJ1-6	14	-	TGTGCCAGCAGTTCCGGGACATTCAATTCACCCCTCCACTTT	CASSSGTFNSPLHF
TRBD1	TRBV5-1	TRBJ2-3	16	few	TGCGCCAGCAGACCCAGGACAGGGGGGACCACAGATACGCAGTATTTT	CASRPRTGGTTDTQYF
TRBD1	TRBV28	TRBJ2-3	15	few	TGTGCCAGCAGCAGACCGGGACAGGGGACCGATACGCAGTATTTT	CASSRPGQGTDTQYF
-	TRBV4-3	TRBJ1-5	11	few	TGCGCCAGCGATAGCAATCAGCCCCAGCATTTT	CASDSNQPQHF
-	TRBV5-1	TRBJ2-5	15	-	TGCGCCAGCAGCTCACAAACAGGAGACCAAGAGACCCAGTACTTC	CASSSQTGDQETQYF
-	TRBV28	TRBJ2-3	13	-	TGTGCCAGCAGTTATCTGGCGGGAGATACGCAGTATTTT	CASSYLAGDTQYF
-	TRBV5-6	TRBJ2-5	13	once	TGTGCCAGCAGCTTGGGTCTAACAGAGACCCAGTACTTC	CASSLGLTETQYF
-	TRBV29-1	TRBJ1-2	15	few	TGCAGCGTTGCCCGTAGGCCTTCACTTAACTATGGCTACACCTTC	CSVARRPSLNYGYTF
TRBD2	TRBV30	TRBJ2-5	15	few	TGTGCCTGGAGCACCGGGACTAGAATCGTAGAGACCCAGTACTTC	CAWSTGTRIVETQYF
-	TRBV5-1	TRBJ2-7	15	-	TGCGCCAGCAGCTTGGGTCGGGTTGGGGACTACGAGCAGTACTTC	CASSLGRVGDYEQYF
-	TRBV14	TRBJ1-1	13	-	TGTGCCAGCAGTCGGGCCCCGAACACTGAAGCTTTCTTT	CASSRAPNTEAFF
TRBD2	TRBV7-2	TRBJ2-1	16	few	TGTGCCAGCAGCTTAGTGTTCGGGGGGTGGTACAATGAGCAGTTCTTC	CASSLVFGGWYNEQFF
-	TRBV14	TRBJ1-2	12	few	TGTGCCAGCAGCTTGGACGGGGGTGGCTACACCTTC	CASSLDGGGYTF
TRBD2	TRBV12-5	TRBJ2-7	16	few	TGTGCTAGTGGCCCCCCGACTAGCGCCTTCTCCTACGAGCAGTACTTC	CASGPPTSAFSYEQYF
-	TRBV7-2	TRBJ2-2	13	few	TGTGCCAGCAGCTTATTTTCCGTGGGGGAGCTGTTTTTT	CASSLFSVGELFF
-	TRBV14	TRBJ2-1	13	-	TGTGCCAGCAGCCAAGTCGGGGCGAGGGAGCAGTTCTTC	CASSQVGAREQFF
-	TRBV29-1	TRBJ2-5	13	many	TGCAGCGTTGAAGGGTACCTACTGGAGACCCAGTACTTC	CSVEGYLLETQYF
-	TRBV7-2	TRBJ2-6	14	-	TGTGCCAGCAGCTTCCCCTCTGGGGCCAACGTCCTGACTTTC	CASSFPSGANVLTF
-	TRBV7-2	TRBJ2-3	14	once	TGTGCCAGCAGCTTAGCCAGGGGCCCAGATACGCAGTATTTT	CASSLARGPDTQYF
TRBD1	TRBV2	TRBJ1-5	15	few	TGTGCCAGCACAGAGGACCGGACAGGGTCTCAGCCCCAGCATTTT	CASTEDRTGSQPQHF
-	TRBV5-6	TRBJ1-2	15	few	TGTGCCAGCAGCTTGCTCGATGTCCCTAACTATGGCTACACCTTC	CASSLLDVPNYGYTF
-	TRBV29-1	TRBJ2-1	14	few	TGCAGCGTTGAGACGGATAGCTCCTACAATGAGCAGTTCTTC	CSVETDSSYNEQFF
-	TRBV23-1	TRBJ2-2	15	few	TGCGCCAGCAGTCAAGACAGCTGGAACACCGGGGAGCTGTTTTTT	CASSQDSWNTGELFF